The sequence of this T cell receptor beta chain was determined in a study of T cells in Graves' hyperthyroidism and ophthalmopathy. CDR1 ENHRY and CDR2 SYGVKD come from the germline V gene. The CDR3 is 13 residues long. V shed 4 bases and J shed 2 bases, with 8 bases lying between them. Ten or more counts support this clonotype. The source material, RNA transcripts, was used to amplify TCR beta CDR3 regions. TCR CDR3 regions were first amplified by RT-PCR with HTBI primers. In TCRdb, the multiplex PCR reads were re-called with MiXCR into one record per CDR3 protein. This sample has about 290,000 distinct CDR3 sequences, with about an eighth found just once.

V usage is TRBV10-3 and J usage is TRBJ2-5; D unclear. The receptor was derived from a woman in her twenties or thirties with Graves' hyperthyroidism that later progressed to Graves' ophthalmopathy. The sample was blood. The CDR3 DNA sequence: TGTGCCATCAGTGGGAAGGAACAAGAGACCCAGTACTTC. This codes for CAISGKEQETQYF.